The next 17 T cell receptor beta chains were all read from a single sample in a study of CD8+CD57+ T cells in acquired aplastic anemia (dated by TCRdb to the late 2010s). Sequencing took place on an Illumina HiSeq 2000. Genomic DNA served as template for TCR beta VDJ combination and CDR3 sequence profiling. The public reads were run again by TCRdb, first through fastp at Q25 and then through MiXCR, and only productive beta chains were kept. Every CDR3 protein is listed once, alongside the most common genes and DNA of its rows. In this sample the table shows 150,000 to 180,000 distinct CDR3 sequences, about 52% of which occur a single time. Jointly, the top ten make up more than 10% of the sample. The patients picked for sequencing were ones in whom flow cytometry had shown an expansion of CD8+CD57+ cells. The sample taken for sequencing was sorted CD4+, CD8+, or CD8+CD57+ T cells (not recorded which) from PBMCs. The receptor source for this set is a human donor with aplastic anemia.

The chain employs TRBV19 and TRBJ1-1; D may be TRBD1 (5 bases). The V gene lost 7 bases and the J gene lost 5 bases, with 17 bases spanning the gap. The germline CDR1 and CDR2 sequences are LNHDA and SQIVND (reference sequence). The CDR3 has 14 residues. The CDR3 DNA reads as TGTGCCAGTACTTGGCCAGGGCTGAGAACTGAAGCTTTCTTT. Amino acid sequence: CASTWPGLRTEAFF.

This chain uses TRBV10-3 with TRBJ1-5; 7 nucleotides agree with TRBD1. The trim removed 4 bases at V and 6 bases at J, leaving 3 bases unmatched. The CDR3 length is 13 residues. Germline V CDR1 and CDR2: ENHRY, SYGVKD. CDR3 loop: CAISATGFQPQHF. DNA for the CDR3: TGTGCCATCAGTGCGACAGGGTTTCAGCCCCAGCATTTT.

On this clonotype itself: At one boundary the junction diverges from the germline segment, which might be a read error. The chain couples TRBV7-2 to TRBJ2-5, with D perhaps matching TRBD1 or TRBD2 (5 bases each). There are 16 residues in the CDR3. CDR1 and CDR2 (germline): SGHTA, FQGNSA. CDR3 DNA sequence: TGTGCCAGCAACCCAATCGGGACGGCGGAACAAGGGACCCAGTACTTC. Amino acid sequence: CASNPIGTAEQGTQYF.

V usage is TRBV27 and J usage is TRBJ1-5; D not certain. Germline V gene sequence: CDR1 MNHEY, CDR2 SMNVEV (reference sequence). V was pared by 5 bases and J by 0 bases, with 8 bases between. The CDR3 totals 14 residues. DNA of the CDR3: TGTGCCAGCAGTCGGCGATATAGCAATCAGCCCCAGCATTTT. This sequence encodes CASSRRYSNQPQHF.

The V call is TRBV19, the J call TRBJ2-4; D may be TRBD1 (5 bases). Germline V gene sequence: CDR1 LNHDA, CDR2 SQIVND (reference sequence). The CDR3 length is 14 residues. The V end was cut by 5 bases, the J end by 5 bases, with 13 bases between. The CDR3 reads CASSLPGIQNIQYF. The CDR3 nucleotides read TGTGCCAGTAGTCTGCCAGGGATCCAAAACATTCAGTACTTC. The complete variable domain, with remaining parts taken from reference TRBV19 and TRBJ2-4, reads DGGITQSPKYLFRKEGQNVTLSCEQNLNHDAMYWYRQDPGQGLRLIYYSQIVNDFQKGDIAEGYSVSREKKESFPLTVTSAQKNPTAFYLCASSLPGIQNIQYFGAGTRLSVL.

On this clonotype: Since the CDR3 does not end with the conserved phenylalanine or tryptophan, this likely comes from a read error. V usage is TRBV20-1 and J usage is TRBJ2-7; 10 nucleotides agree with TRBD1. V lost 3 bases, J lost 3 bases, and 5 bases stayed unmatched. The CDR3 totals 14 residues. Looked up from germline, CDR1 is DFQATT and CDR2 is SNEGSKA (reference sequence). CDR3 coding DNA: TGCAGTGCTAGGCCCGGGACAGGGGACTACGAGCAGTACCTC. Amino acid sequence: CSARPGTGDYEQYL.

In regard to this clonotype: An end of the junction differs from the germline gene, which may be a read error. The V and J genes are TRBV27 and TRBJ1-2, with 8 bases that match TRBD1. Germline V gene sequence: CDR1 MNHEY, CDR2 SMNVEV (reference sequence). The CDR3 is 14 amino acids. CDR3 sequence reads: CASSLQGANYGHTF. The CDR3, as DNA: TGTGCCAGCAGTTTACAGGGGGCCAACTATGGCCACACCTTC.

V and J are TRBV10-3 and TRBJ2-2, with 8 bases matching TRBD1. Germline CDR1 ENHRY, CDR2 SYGVKD. This CDR3 comprises 14 residues. The J segment lost 4 bases and the V segment lost 3 bases, leaving 1 base of the junction unmatched. CDR3: CAISDTGGTGELFF. The CDR3 DNA reads as TGTGCCATCAGTGACACAGGGGGCACCGGGGAGCTGTTTTTT.

This clonotype was observed at least ten times. The chain has TRBV2 and TRBJ2-7; the D call may be TRBD1 or TRBD2 (5 bases each). V lost 6 bases and J lost 2, with 11 bases in between. The germline V gene has CDR1 SNHLY and CDR2 FYNNEI. The CDR3 runs 13 residues. The CDR3 protein is CASRGTDTYEQYF. The CDR3 DNA reads TGTGCCAGCAGGGGGACGGATACCTACGAGCAGTACTTC. Together with reference TRBV2 and TRBJ2-7, the CDR3 gives the full variable domain: EPEVTQTPSHQVTQMGQEVILRCVPISNHLYFYWYRQILGQKVEFLVSFYNNEISEKSEIFDDQFSVERPDGSNFTLKIRSTKLEDSAMYFCASRGTDTYEQYFGPGTRLTVT.

V usage is TRBV7-8 and J usage is TRBJ1-2, with 7 positions matching TRBD1. This CDR3 is 12 amino acids long. V lost 5 bases, J lost 7 bases, and 4 bases stayed unmatched. Looked up from germline, CDR1 is SGHVS and CDR2 is FQNEAQ. In DNA, the CDR3 is TGTGCCAGCAGCGTACAGGGGACTGGCTACACCTTC. Its protein is CASSVQGTGYTF.

This chain uses TRBV29-1 with TRBJ2-3; D gene ambiguous. CDR3 size: 11 residues. V was cut by 3 bases and J by 4 bases, with 5 bases left in between. Germline CDR1 and CDR2: SQVTM and ANQGSEA. DNA of the CDR3: TGCAGCGTTGAGTGGGCAGATACGCAGTATTTT. It codes for CSVEWADTQYF.

This clonotype was observed a single time. The chain is built from TRBV20-1 and TRBJ2-7; no firm D call. Germline CDR1 is DFQATT and CDR2 is SNEGSKA (reference sequence). The CDR3 has 13 residues. V lost 1 base to trimming and J lost 3 bases, with 10 bases between them. The DNA for the CDR3 is TGCAGTGCTAGAGGGGTAGGGTTCTACGAGCAGTACTTC. It yields the protein CSARGVGFYEQYF.

With respect to this clonotype: This may come from a read error, since a much larger clone is one base off. The chain uses TRBV25-1 and TRBJ1-2; tentative D call: TRBD1 (5 bases). Looked up from germline, CDR1 is MGHDK and CDR2 is SYGVNS. This CDR3 spans 14 amino acids. The CDR3 bases are TGTGCCAGCAGCCCCAGACAGCCCCGGTATGGCAACACCTTC. Its translation is CASSPRQPRYGNTF.

The chain joins TRBV20-1 to TRBJ2-7, with a possible D match to TRBD1 (6 bases). Between the trimmed V and J ends, which lost 5 bases and 1 base, there was a span of 21 bases. Per germline, CDR1 DFQATT and CDR2 SNEGSKA (reference sequence). The CDR3 totals 16 residues. CDR3 region: CSAGRSRGTGSYEQYF. CDR3 in DNA: TGCAGTGCTGGAAGGAGCAGGGGAACGGGTTCCTACGAGCAGTACTTC.

The chain employs TRBV19 and TRBJ1-2; D remains unclear. V was trimmed by 4 bases and J by 8 bases, leaving 11 bases between them. Germline lookup yields CDR1 LNHDA and CDR2 SQIVND (reference sequence). The CDR3 loop spans 12 amino acids. The CDR3: CASSTAAWGYTF. CDR3 DNA sequence: TGTGCCAGTAGTACAGCAGCTTGGGGCTACACCTTC.

This clonotype was seen repeatedly, ten times or more. The chain links TRBV7-8 to TRBJ2-1; 9 bases are shared with TRBD1. CDR1 SGHVS and CDR2 FQNEAQ come from the germline V gene. The trim removed 6 bases at V and 9 bases at J, leaving 3 bases unmatched. The CDR3 is made up of 12 amino acids. CDR3 loop: CASSWTGVEQFF. In nucleotides, the CDR3 is TGTGCCAGCAGTTGGACAGGGGTTGAGCAGTTCTTC.

There are many counts of this clonotype. This chain joins TRBV4-3 and TRBJ2-3; 9 positions match TRBD2. The germline V gene has CDR1 LGHNA and CDR2 YSLEER. The CDR3 totals 15 residues. The V segment lost 2 bases and the J segment 5 bases; nucleotides outside the gene matches: 5. In DNA form, the CDR3 reads TGCGCCAGCAGCCAATTTAGCGGGGGTGTAGATACGCAGTATTTT. It is translated as CASSQFSGGVDTQYF.